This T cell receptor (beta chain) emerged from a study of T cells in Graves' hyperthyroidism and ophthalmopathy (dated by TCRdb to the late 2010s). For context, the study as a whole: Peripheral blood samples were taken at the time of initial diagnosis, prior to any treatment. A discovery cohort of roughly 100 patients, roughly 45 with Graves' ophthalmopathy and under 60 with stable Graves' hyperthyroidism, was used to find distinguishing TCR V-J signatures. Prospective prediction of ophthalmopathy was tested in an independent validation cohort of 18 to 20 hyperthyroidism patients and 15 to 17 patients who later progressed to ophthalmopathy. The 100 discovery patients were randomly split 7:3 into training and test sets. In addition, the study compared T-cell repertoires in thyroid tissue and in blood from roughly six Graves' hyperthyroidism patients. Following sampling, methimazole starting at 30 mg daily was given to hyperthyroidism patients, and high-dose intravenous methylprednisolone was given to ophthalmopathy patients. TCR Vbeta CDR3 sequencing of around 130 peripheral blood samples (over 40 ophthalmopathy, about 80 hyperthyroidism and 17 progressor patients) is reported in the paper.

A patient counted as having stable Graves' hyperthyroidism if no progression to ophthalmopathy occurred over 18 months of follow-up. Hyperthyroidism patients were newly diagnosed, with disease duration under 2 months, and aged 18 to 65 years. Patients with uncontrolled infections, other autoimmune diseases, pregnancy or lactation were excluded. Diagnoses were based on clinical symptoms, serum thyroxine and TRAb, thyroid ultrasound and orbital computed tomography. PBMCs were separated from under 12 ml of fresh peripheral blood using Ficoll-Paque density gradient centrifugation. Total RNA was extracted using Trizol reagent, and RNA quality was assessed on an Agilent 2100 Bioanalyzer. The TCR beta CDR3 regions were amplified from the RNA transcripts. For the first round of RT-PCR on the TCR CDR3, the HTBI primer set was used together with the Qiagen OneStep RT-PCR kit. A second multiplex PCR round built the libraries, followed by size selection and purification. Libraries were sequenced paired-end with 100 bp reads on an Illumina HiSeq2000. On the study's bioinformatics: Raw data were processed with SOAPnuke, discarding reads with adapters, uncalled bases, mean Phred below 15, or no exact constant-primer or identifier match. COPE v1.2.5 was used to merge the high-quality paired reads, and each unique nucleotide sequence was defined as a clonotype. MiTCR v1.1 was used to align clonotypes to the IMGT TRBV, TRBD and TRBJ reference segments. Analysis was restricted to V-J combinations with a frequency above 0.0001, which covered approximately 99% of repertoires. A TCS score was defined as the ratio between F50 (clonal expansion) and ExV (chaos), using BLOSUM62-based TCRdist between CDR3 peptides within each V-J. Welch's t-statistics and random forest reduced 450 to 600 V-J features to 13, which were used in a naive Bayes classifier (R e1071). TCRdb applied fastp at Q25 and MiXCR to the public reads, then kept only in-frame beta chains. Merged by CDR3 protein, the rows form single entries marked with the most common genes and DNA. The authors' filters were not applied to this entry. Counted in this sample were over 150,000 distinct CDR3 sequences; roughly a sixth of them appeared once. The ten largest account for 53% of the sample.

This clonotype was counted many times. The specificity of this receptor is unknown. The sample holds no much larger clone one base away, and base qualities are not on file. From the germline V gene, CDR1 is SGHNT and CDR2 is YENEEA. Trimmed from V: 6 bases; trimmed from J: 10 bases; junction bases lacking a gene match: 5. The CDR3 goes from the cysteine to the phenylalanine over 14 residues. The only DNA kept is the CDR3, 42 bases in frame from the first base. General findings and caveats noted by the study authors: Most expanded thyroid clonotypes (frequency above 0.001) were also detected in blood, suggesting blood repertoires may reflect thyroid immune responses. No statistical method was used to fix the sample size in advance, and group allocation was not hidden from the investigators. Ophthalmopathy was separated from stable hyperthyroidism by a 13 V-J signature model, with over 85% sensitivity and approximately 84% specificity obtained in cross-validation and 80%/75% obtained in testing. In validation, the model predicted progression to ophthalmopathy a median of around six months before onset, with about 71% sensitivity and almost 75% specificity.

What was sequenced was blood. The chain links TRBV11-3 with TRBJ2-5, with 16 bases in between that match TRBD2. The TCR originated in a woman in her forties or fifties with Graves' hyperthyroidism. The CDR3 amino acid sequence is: CASRLGLAGGGQYF. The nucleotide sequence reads TGTGCCAGCAGGTTGGGACTAGCGGGAGGGGGCCAGTACTTC.